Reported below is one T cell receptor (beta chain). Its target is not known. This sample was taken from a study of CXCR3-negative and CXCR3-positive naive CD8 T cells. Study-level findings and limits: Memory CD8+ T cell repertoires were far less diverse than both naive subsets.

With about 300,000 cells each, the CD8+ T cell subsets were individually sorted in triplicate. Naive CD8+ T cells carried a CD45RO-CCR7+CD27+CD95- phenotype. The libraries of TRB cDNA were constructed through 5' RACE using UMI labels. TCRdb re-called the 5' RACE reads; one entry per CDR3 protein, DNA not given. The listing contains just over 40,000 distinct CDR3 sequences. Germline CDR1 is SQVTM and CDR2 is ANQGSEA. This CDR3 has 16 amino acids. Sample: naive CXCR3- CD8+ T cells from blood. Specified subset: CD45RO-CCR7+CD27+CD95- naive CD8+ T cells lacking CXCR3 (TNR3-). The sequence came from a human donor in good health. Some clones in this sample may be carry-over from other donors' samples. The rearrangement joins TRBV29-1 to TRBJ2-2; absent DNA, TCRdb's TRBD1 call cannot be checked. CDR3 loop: CSAFGLGQGLAGELFF.